The T cell receptor beta chain described here comes from a study of memory CD4+ T cells and cytomegalovirus serostatus. Study details: Donors were healthy Belgian adults, under ten CMV seropositive and 24 seronegative. General study results and limits: Suggested: most of the CMV-linked TCR signature lies in CD4+ memory cells.

Trimming removed 4 bases at V and 5 bases at J, with 15 bases between. The CDR3 is 15 residues long. Germline values: CDR1 KGHSY, CDR2 FQNENV. The sort gate was single viable CD3+CD4+CD8-CD45RO+ cells for memory CD4+ T cells. Donors' CMV status reflects serum IgG against pp150, pp28, p38, p52. About this clone itself: Its antigen is undetermined.

Clones were sequenced by immunoSEQ multiplex PCR, and TCRdb holds only the in-frame ones, with some missing. The sample consists of tens of thousands of clones, about 81% of them appearing once. V usage is TRBV16 and J usage is TRBJ2-1, with D hard to call. This sequence was found in an adult in good health and CMV-seronegative. Sequencing was done on a sample of memory CD4+ T cells from blood. The CDR3 nucleotides read TGTGCCAGCAGCCCCCCGGTCCGGGTGCACAATGAGCAGTTCTTC. Its translation is CASSPPVRVHNEQFF.